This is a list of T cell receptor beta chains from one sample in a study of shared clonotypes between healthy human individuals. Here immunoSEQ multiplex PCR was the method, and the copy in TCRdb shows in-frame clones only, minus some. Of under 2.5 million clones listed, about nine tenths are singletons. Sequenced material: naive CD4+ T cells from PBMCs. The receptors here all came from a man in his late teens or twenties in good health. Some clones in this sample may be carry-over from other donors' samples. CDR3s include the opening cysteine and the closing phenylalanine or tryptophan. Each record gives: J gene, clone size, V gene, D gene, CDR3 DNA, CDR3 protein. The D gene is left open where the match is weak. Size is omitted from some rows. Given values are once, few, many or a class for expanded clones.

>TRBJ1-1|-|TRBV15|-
TGTGCCACCAGCAGAGGGGGGAGTTTGAACACTGAAGCTTTCTTT
CATSRGGSLNTEAFF
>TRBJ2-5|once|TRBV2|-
TGTGCCAGCAGTAATGACAGGTGGGAAGAGACCCAGTACTTC
CASSNDRWEETQYF
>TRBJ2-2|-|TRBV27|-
TGTGCCAGCAGGGGGGCTAGCGGAATTCCCACCGGGGAGCTGTTTTTT
CASRGASGIPTGELFF
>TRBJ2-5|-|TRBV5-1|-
TGCGCCAGCAGCTTGAGGTCCGGGAGACAAGAGACCCAGTACTTC
CASSLRSGRQETQYF
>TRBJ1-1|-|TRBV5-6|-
TGTGCCAGCAGCTTGGGAGGGGTGGGGCGGACTGAAGCTTTCTTT
CASSLGGVGRTEAFF
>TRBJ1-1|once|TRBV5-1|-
TGCGCCAGCAGCTTGGTCCTCGGGGGGATGAACACTGAAGCTTTCTTT
CASSLVLGGMNTEAFF
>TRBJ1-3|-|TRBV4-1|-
TGCGCCAGCAGCCAAGGGACAGTCTCTGGAAACACCATATATTTT
CASSQGTVSGNTIYF
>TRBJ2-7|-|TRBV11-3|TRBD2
TGTGCCAGCAGCTTAAGGGCGGGAGGGCCCTACGAGCAGTACTTC
CASSLRAGGPYEQYF
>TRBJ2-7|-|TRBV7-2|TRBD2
TGTGCCAGCAGCCGTTCCGGGGGGTTAGGCCGAAGCTCCTACGAGCAGTACTTC
CASSRSGGLGRSSYEQYF
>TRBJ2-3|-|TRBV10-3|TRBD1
TGTGCCATCAGACGGGACAGCAGCACAGATACGCAGTATTTT
CAIRRDSSTDTQYF
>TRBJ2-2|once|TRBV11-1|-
TGTGCCAGCAGCTTAGGGGTCGACAACACCGGGGAGCTGTTTTTT
CASSLGVDNTGELFF
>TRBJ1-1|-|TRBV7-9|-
TGTGCCAGCAGCTTAGTCGGCAATCCGGAACAGAACACTGAAGCTTTCTTT
CASSLVGNPEQNTEAFF
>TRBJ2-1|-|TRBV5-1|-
TGCGCCAGCAGCTTACAGGGAGGCGATGAGCAGTTCTTC
CASSLQGGDEQFF
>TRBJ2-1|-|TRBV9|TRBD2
TGTGCCAGCAGCGTAGGTCCTAGCGGGGGCTCCTACAATGAGCAGTTCTTC
CASSVGPSGGSYNEQFF
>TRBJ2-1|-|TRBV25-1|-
TGTGCCAGCAGCCTTTCAGGGGCGTCCAACAATGAGCAGTTCTTC
CASSLSGASNNEQFF